This entry describes one TCR beta chain. This clone was recorded only once. Its antigen is currently not known. Base qualities are not recorded, but no much larger clone differs from it by a single base. The record originates from a study of T cell responses to AZD1222 COVID-19 vaccine (dated by TCRdb to about 2021). Study-level background: AZD1222 recipients given second doses at about 4 weeks or at about 12 weeks were pooled, since spike-specific TCR depth and breadth were not found to differ between the two schedules. TCR sequencing covered over 230 trial participants: 207 given two doses of AZD1222 and some 25 given two doses of MenACWY control vaccine. Enrollment into the trials was organized by age into subgroups of 18-55, 56-69 and 70-plus years, and those subgroups contained about 150, 27 and 61 TCR-sequenced participants, respectively. What the research found in general, with its limitations: The 56-69-year group was small, and its depth increase did not reach significance, likely because of low power. No day 14 peak-response samples were available, so repertoires were characterized only after the peak T cell response. Participants were mostly white British, with more females than males. The authors suggested clonal diversity may have been underestimated. Conclusions about previously exposed vaccinees are limited because only six or seven AZD1222 recipients were SARS-CoV-2 seropositive at baseline. Epitopes outside the regions mutated in the B.1.351 and B.1.1.7 variants were reportedly recognized by nearly half of the unique spike-specific TCRs. Vaccine-associated CD4 TCRs spanned the whole spike protein, with dominant responses in regions 160-218 and 743-854. Spike-specific TCR breadth and depth rose significantly after two AZD1222 doses compared with day 0 and with MenACWY recipients.

The time point label corresponds to: baseline before first vaccination. Vaccinee samples came from UK trials COV001 and COV002, including a single-blind randomized controlled phase 2/3 trial of AZD1222 (ChAdOx1 nCoV-19) in healthy adults. For TCRbeta chain sequencing, PBMC samples were collected from trial participants at day 0 and at day 28 after the second dose. The cysteine opens and the phenylalanine closes a CDR3 of 15 amino acids. Just the 45-base CDR3 DNA is kept, in frame starting at base 1. Trimmed from V: 3 bases; trimmed from J: 7 bases; junction bases lacking a gene match: 9. Reading the germline V gene gives CDR1 KGHSH and CDR2 LQKENI. The CDR3 regions of human TCRbeta chains were analyzed by immunosequencing. Processing in the source paper ran as follows. Repertoire TCRs were matched against a reference library of SARS-CoV-2-specific TCRs generated with the MIRA antigen-specificity platform. Breadth was defined as the fraction of unique TCRs that were SARS-CoV-2-associated. Depth was defined as the fraction of total T cells that were SARS-CoV-2-associated. Using the MIRA data, each spike-specific TCR was assigned both to the spike region to which the TCR was reactive and to a CD4 or CD8 class. Log10-transformed breadth and depth values were compared by one-way ANOVA with Sidak's multiple comparisons tests. In TCRdb, the immuneACCESS table is reduced to in-frame sequences with V and J assigned. These tables do not hold every clone; where another copy was compared, an unresolved V gene accounts for under half, and the others remain unexplained. Clonal size and the V and J genes are those of that table, whereas D and trimming came from the DNA. The sample data list about 30,000 clones, and over 90% of these were observed just once. Jointly, the top ten make up over 8% of the sample.

The sequence was obtained from an adult in good health. This specimen consisted of peripheral blood, obtained on day 0 of AZD1222 vaccination. In this chain, TRBV18 is recombined with TRBJ2-1; TRBD2 fits 7 bases in the junction. Read as DNA, the sequence is TGTGCCAGCTCACCCCCTAGCGGCGGTAGGAATGAGCAGTTCTTC. Its product reads: CASSPPSGGRNEQFF.